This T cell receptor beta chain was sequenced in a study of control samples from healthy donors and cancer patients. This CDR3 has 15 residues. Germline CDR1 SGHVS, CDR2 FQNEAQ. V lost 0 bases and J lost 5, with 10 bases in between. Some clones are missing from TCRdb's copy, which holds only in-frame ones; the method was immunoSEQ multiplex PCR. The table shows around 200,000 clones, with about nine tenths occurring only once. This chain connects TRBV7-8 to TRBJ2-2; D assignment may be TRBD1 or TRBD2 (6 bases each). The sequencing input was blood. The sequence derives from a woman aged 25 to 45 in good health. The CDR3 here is CASSLAGGVTGELFF. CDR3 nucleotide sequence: TGTGCCAGCAGCTTAGCGGGGGGCGTAACCGGGGAGCTGTTTTTT.